These T cell receptor beta chains were read from a single sample in a study of response to subunit inactivated influenza vaccine. TCRdb re-derived calls from the RT-PCR reads in MiXCR, one entry per CDR3 protein. The repertoire consists of over 750,000 distinct CDR3 sequences, with about 20% occurring once and the leading ten covering roughly 10%. The sample in question was PBMCs from blood, obtained roughly 5 days after vaccination. Every receptor here comes from a man aged 45 to 65 who received an inactivated influenza vaccine. Each CDR3 is given with its conserved first and last residue. D genes are given only for firm matches. Expanded clones get a size class; other rows say once, few or many, or leave the size out.

CDR3aa	CDR3nt	abundance	v_gene	d_gene	j_gene
CSARRATEPQHF	TGCAGTGCTAGGCGGGCGACAGAGCCCCAGCATTTT	few	TRBV20-1	-	TRBJ1-5
CASSLAQGLRTEAFF	TGTGCCAGCAGCTTAGCTCAGGGGCTACGGACTGAAGCTTTCTTT	few	TRBV7-9	-	TRBJ1-1
CASSLDRRTNTEAFF	TGTGCCAGCAGCTTAGATCGACGTACGAACACTGAAGCTTTCTTT	few	TRBV7-2	-	TRBJ1-1
CASSQGGTGGTYEQYF	TGCGCCAGCAGCCAAGGAGGGACAGGGGGCACCTACGAGCAGTACTTC	-	TRBV4-3	TRBD1	TRBJ2-7
CASSVALAGRGTDTQYF	TGTGCCAGCAGCGTAGCTTTGGCGGGAAGAGGGACAGATACGCAGTATTTT	-	TRBV9	-	TRBJ2-3
CASSYFLGGEQYF	TGTGCCAGCAGTTATTTTCTTGGGGGCGAGCAGTACTTC	-	TRBV6-5	-	TRBJ2-7
CASSPLRSSPSTQYF	TGTGCCAGCAGCCCCCTCCGGTCCTCTCCCAGTACGCAGTATTTT	-	TRBV6-2/TRBV6-3	-	TRBJ2-3
CASSFGGDSTDTQYF	TGTGCCAGCAGCTTTGGAGGGGATAGCACAGATACGCAGTATTTT	few	TRBV7-3	-	TRBJ2-3
CASRGGTGLGQPQHF	TGTGCCAGCAGAGGTGGAACAGGGCTGGGGCAGCCCCAGCATTTT	-	TRBV6-1	-	TRBJ1-5
CACHPEAFF	TGTGCCTGTCACCCTGAAGCTTTCTTT	-	TRBV30	-	TRBJ1-1
CASSPRGQSGTDTQYF	TGTGCCAGCAGCCCAAGGGGACAGTCTGGCACAGATACGCAGTATTTT	-	TRBV6-2/TRBV6-3	TRBD1	TRBJ2-3
CASSSRLDTDTQYF	TGCGCCAGCAGCTCACGACTAGACACAGATACGCAGTATTTT	few	TRBV5-1	-	TRBJ2-3
CASSGAGNQPQHF	TGTGCCAGCAGTGGAGCCGGCAATCAGCCCCAGCATTTT	-	TRBV12-3/TRBV12-4	-	TRBJ1-5
CSASRGQYNEQFF	TGCAGTGCTAGTAGGGGGCAGTACAATGAGCAGTTCTTC	-	TRBV20-1	TRBD1	TRBJ2-1
CAISGTGTGEEQYF	TGTGCCATCAGTGGAACCGGGACAGGGGAAGAGCAGTACTTC	few	TRBV10-3	TRBD1	TRBJ2-7
CASSFDALTEAFF	TGTGCCAGCAGTTTTGATGCATTAACTGAAGCTTTCTTT	few	TRBV12-3/TRBV12-4	-	TRBJ1-1
CASSQVPRDRGYGYTF	TGTGCCAGCAGCCAAGTCCCCCGGGACAGGGGCTATGGCTACACCTTC	few	TRBV4-2	TRBD1	TRBJ1-2